This T cell receptor (beta chain) came from a study of T cells in Graves' hyperthyroidism and ophthalmopathy. Whole-study findings and limits: Ophthalmopathy was predicted by the model a median of 6.5 months ahead of onset.

CDR1 is MDHEN and CDR2 is SYDVKM in the germline V gene. This CDR3 is built from 14 residues. V lost 10 bases and J 3 bases, leaving 16 bases between the germline ends. Template material for amplifying TCR beta CDR3 regions consisted of RNA transcripts. A set of HTBI primers served as the primers for a first-round RT-PCR of the TCR CDR3. TCRdb re-analysed the multiplex PCR reads in MiXCR, keeping a single row per CDR3 protein. The data show fewer than 650,000 distinct CDR3 sequences, with around 15% seen just once and about 4% held by the top ten. This clonotype was counted many times. Its matching antigen is unknown. Criteria for exclusion of patients were uncontrolled infection, other autoimmune disease, pregnancy or lactation.

The sample taken for sequencing was blood. V and J are TRBV28 and TRBJ1-3; D unclear. The sequence came from a woman in her forties with Graves' ophthalmopathy. As DNA, the CDR3 is TGTGCCACCGCTGGAAGTTTGAGTGGAAACACCATATATTTT. The encoded protein is CATAGSLSGNTIYF.